The 27 T cell receptor beta chains listed next were all sequenced from one sample in a study of blood T cell repertoires in COVID-19. Using immunoSEQ multiplex PCR, the repertoire was profiled, and TCRdb retains in-frame clones only, with some absent. The data hold some 140,000 clones, with around 80% observed a single time. Sequenced: peripheral blood. These receptors all come from a man aged 60 to 75 with acute or convalescent COVID-19.

The chain combines TRBV4-3 with TRBJ1-2; tentatively, D is TRBD1 (6 bases). The CDR3 has 16 amino acids. CDR1 is LGHNA, CDR2 YSLEER, per germline. The V end was cut by 0 bases, the J end by 4 bases, with 15 bases between. The DNA of the CDR3 is TGCGCCAGCAGCCAAGATCTCCGGGGGGCGGTCTATGGCTACACCTTC. It encodes CASSQDLRGAVYGYTF.

This chain uses TRBV3-1 (or the pseudogene TRBV3-2) with TRBJ2-3; tentatively, D is TRBD2 (6 bases). V shed 0 bases and J shed 3 bases, with 22 bases lying between them. The CDR3 covers 19 residues. Germline assignment: CDR1 LGHDT and CDR2 YNNKEL (reference sequence). CDR3 nucleotides: TGTGCCAGCAGCCAAGATCTGGAGGGGACTCCCATCGAAACAGATACGCAGTATTTT. This sequence encodes CASSQDLEGTPIETDTQYF.

This clone was counted only a few times. The chain is built from TRBV30 and TRBJ1-1; weak D call: TRBD1 (5 bases). The CDR3 consists of 14 residues. The V gene's germline CDR1 is GTSNPN and CDR2 SVGIG (reference sequence). With 3 bases removed from V and 1 base from J, the gap between germline ends came to 12 bases. DNA for the CDR3: TGTGCCTGGAGCCGGGAGAGGGGGAACACTGAAGCTTTCTTT. It translates to CAWSRERGNTEAFF.

The chain uses TRBV28 and TRBJ2-5; 10 bases line up with TRBD1. The CDR3 is 15 residues long. V trimming: 5 bases; J trimming: 5 bases; junction bases outside the gene matches: 8. Germline CDR1 reads MDHEN; CDR2 reads SYDVKM. The CDR3 loop is CASSPSGQGMETQYF. DNA of the CDR3: TGTGCCAGCAGTCCCTCGGGACAGGGGATGGAGACCCAGTACTTC.

This clone appeared once. V is TRBV7-2 and J is TRBJ1-4; 7 positions agree with TRBD1. J lost 8 bases, V lost 3 bases, and 3 bases had no gene match. Germline-derived CDR1 and CDR2 are SGHTA and FQGNSA. CDR3 length: 13 residues. The CDR3, as DNA: TGTGCCAGCAGCTTGGGACAGCGAGAAAAACTGTTTTTT. Translating it yields CASSLGQREKLFF.

This chain links TRBV19 with TRBJ1-5; 9 nucleotides line up with TRBD1. Per germline, CDR1 LNHDA and CDR2 SQIVND (reference sequence). J lost 1 base, V lost 9 bases, and 10 bases had no gene match. This CDR3 region has 16 residues. In nucleotides, the CDR3 is TGTGCCAGCGACTCCCGGACAGGGGCGAGCAATCAGCCCCAGCATTTT. Amino acids: CASDSRTGASNQPQHF.

The rearrangement joins TRBV11-2 to TRBJ1-3, with D uncertain. Germline lookup yields CDR1 SGHAT and CDR2 FQNNGV. CDR3 length: 14 residues. The V gene lost 4 bases and the J gene lost 2 bases, with 9 bases spanning the gap. In DNA, the CDR3 is TGTGCCAGCAGCTCCTCCCGGGCTGGAAACACCATATATTTT. Protein sequence: CASSSSRAGNTIYF.

This rearrangement joins TRBV11-2 to TRBJ2-1, with D uncertain. The CDR3 has 11 residues. The V end was cut by 1 base, the J end by 12 bases, with 7 bases between. In germline, CDR1 is SGHAT, CDR2 FQNNGV. CDR3 bases: TGTGCCAGCAGCTTAGGAGGTGTGCAGTTCTTC. This encodes CASSLGGVQFF.

The rearrangement uses TRBV9 and TRBJ1-4; unclear D gene. Germline assignment: CDR1 SGDLS and CDR2 YYNGEE. The length of the CDR3 is 16 residues. Between the trimmed V and J ends, which lost 0 bases and 0 bases, there was a span of 9 bases. The CDR3 nucleotides read TGTGCCAGCAGCGTAGATGGCGGGACAACTAATGAAAAACTGTTTTTT. Its protein is CASSVDGGTTNEKLFF.

The rearrangement joins TRBV4-2 to TRBJ2-3, with 9 bases aligning to TRBD2. The junction had 9 bases not matched to a gene; V was cut back by 1 base and J by 4 bases. The CDR3 has 17 residues. Germline values: CDR1 LGHNA, CDR2 YNFKEQ. The CDR3 nucleotides read TGTGCCAGCAGCCAAGCGGTAGCGGGAGTGAGGTCAGATACGCAGTATTTT. It translates to CASSQAVAGVRSDTQYF.

The chain carries TRBV3-1 (or the pseudogene TRBV3-2) and TRBJ2-7, with D perhaps TRBD2 (6 bases). The CDR3 has 15 residues. Looked up from germline, CDR1 is LGHDT and CDR2 is YNNKEL (reference sequence). V lost 4 bases to trimming and J lost 7 bases, with 20 bases between them. The CDR3: CASSLYGTGSLEQYF. As DNA, the CDR3 is TGTGCCAGCAGCCTCTACGGGACTGGGAGTTTGGAGCAGTACTTC.

The J gene is TRBJ2-7, the V gene TRBV5-6; TRBD2 aligns across 8 bases. With 4 bases clipped from V and 3 bases from J, the junction kept 3 bases outside the gene matches. The germline V gene encodes CDR1 SGHDT and CDR2 YYEEEE. The CDR3 covers 13 residues. The CDR3 nucleotides are TGTGCCAGCAGCCAGGGACTAGTCTACGAGCAGTACTTC. Translating it yields CASSQGLVYEQYF.

The chain joins TRBV7-9 to TRBJ1-6, with D perhaps matching TRBD1 (6 bases). There are 15 residues in the CDR3. CDR1 is SEHNR and CDR2 is FQNEAQ in the germline V gene (reference sequence). Deletions cut 4 bases from V and 8 bases from J, with 15 bases between. The CDR3 loop reads CASSSEGQPYSPLHF. CDR3 coding DNA: TGTGCCAGCAGCTCAGAAGGACAGCCCTATTCACCCCTCCACTTT.

The chain is built from TRBV5-1 and TRBJ2-4; TRBD1 matches at 10 bases. The V segment lost 5 bases and the J segment 8 bases; nucleotides outside the gene matches: 4. The CDR3 covers 13 residues. From germline, CDR1 is SGHRS and CDR2 YFSETQ. This CDR3 is CASRGTGVDIQYF. In DNA form, the CDR3 reads TGCGCCAGCAGAGGGACAGGGGTTGACATTCAGTACTTC.

V and J are TRBV12-3 or TRBV12-4 and TRBJ1-1; unclear D gene. The CDR3 runs to 12 residues. V was cut by 1 base and J by 8 bases, with 8 bases left in between. CDR3 sequence reads: CASSLDGREAFF. The CDR3 nucleotides read TGTGCCAGCAGTTTAGATGGCAGGGAAGCTTTCTTT.

This clone was seen a handful of times. The chain links TRBV2 to TRBJ1-4; 7 nucleotides align to TRBD1. V trimming: 10 bases; J trimming: 7 bases; junction bases outside the gene matches: 15. Per germline, CDR1 SNHLY and CDR2 FYNNEI. This CDR3 spans 15 amino acids. CDR3 nucleotide sequence: TGTGCCACCGAGACAGGGTTTGCGGGGGGTGAAAAACTGTTTTTT. It is translated as CATETGFAGGEKLFF.

The chain is built from TRBV24-1 and TRBJ2-3, with 8 bases fitting TRBD1. The CDR3 has 18 residues. The germline V gene has CDR1 KGHDR and CDR2 SFDVKD. V trimming: 3 bases; J trimming: 2 bases; junction bases outside the gene matches: 12. CDR3 nucleotide sequence: TGTGCCACCAGTGATCCAACGAAGACAGGGGTCCTCACAGATACGCAGTATTTT. This sequence encodes CATSDPTKTGVLTDTQYF.

This chain links TRBV7-2 with TRBJ2-3; D not resolved. The germline V gene encodes CDR1 SGHTA and CDR2 FQGNSA. Trimming left V 5 bases short and J 6 bases short, with 12 bases between. This CDR3 has 13 residues. The CDR3 bases are TGTGCCAGCAGCGTCGACCGAGGTGATACGCAGTATTTT. It codes for CASSVDRGDTQYF.

There are many counts of this clone. This chain links TRBV28 with TRBJ1-2; D gene ambiguous. Trimming took 4 bases from V and 8 from J, leaving 20 bases between them. This CDR3 is built from 15 residues. In germline, CDR1 is MDHEN, CDR2 SYDVKM. For the CDR3, the DNA is TGTGCCAGCAGTTGGTCTGGGCCCGCCTCCGAAGGCTACACCTTC. Amino acid sequence: CASSWSGPASEGYTF.

This sequence joins TRBV10-3 and TRBJ1-3; the D is unclear. Germline V CDR1 and CDR2: ENHRY, SYGVKD. The ends were cut back, 8 bases at V and 1 base at J, with 15 bases in the middle. This CDR3 comprises 15 residues. The CDR3: CAISQRAPSGNTIYF. The CDR3 nucleotides are TGTGCCATCTCTCAGAGGGCCCCGTCTGGAAACACCATATATTTT.

The chain combines TRBV4-2 with TRBJ1-1; 8 positions agree with TRBD1. CDR1 is LGHNA, CDR2 YNFKEQ, per germline. The CDR3 contains 13 residues. V was pared by 4 bases and J by 4 bases, with 2 bases of the junction left unmatched. The CDR3 DNA reads TGTGCCAGCAGCCTAGGGACAGGCACTGAAGCTTTCTTT. Translating it yields CASSLGTGTEAFF.

The chain links TRBV7-6 to TRBJ2-1; 13 positions match TRBD2. The CDR3 is made up of 15 amino acids. After removal of 5 bases from V and 7 bases from J, the junction contained 5 bases not matched to a gene. The germline gives CDR1 SGHVS, CDR2 FNYEAQ. The CDR3 sequence is CASSARLAGGNEQFF. CDR3 nucleotides: TGTGCCAGCAGCGCGAGACTAGCGGGAGGAAATGAGCAGTTCTTC. Complete variable domain (other parts from reference TRBV7-6 and TRBJ2-1): GAGVSQSPRYKVTKRGQDVALRCDPISGHVSLYWYRQALGQGPEFLTYFNYEAQQDKSGLPNDRFSAERPEGSISTLTIQRTEQRDSAMYRCASSARLAGGNEQFFGPGTRLTVL.

The chain carries TRBV28 and TRBJ1-1; perhaps TRBD1 as D (5 bases). The ends were cut back, 6 bases at V and 10 bases at J, with 18 bases in the middle. In germline, CDR1 is MDHEN, CDR2 SYDVKM. The CDR3 consists of 13 residues. CDR3 region: CASSPPSTGGAFF. Here the CDR3 DNA reads TGTGCCAGCAGCCCTCCCTCTACAGGCGGAGCTTTCTTT. Together with reference TRBV28 and TRBJ1-1, the CDR3 gives the full variable domain: DVKVTQSSRYLVKRTGEKVFLECVQDMDHENMFWYRQDPGLGLRLIYFSYDVKMKEKGDIPEGYSVSREKKERFSLILESASTNQTSMYLCASSPPSTGGAFFGQGTRLTVV.

This clone appeared a few times. The rearrangement uses TRBV9 and TRBJ2-2; 10 bases are shared with TRBD2. The J segment lost 6 bases and the V segment lost 4 bases, leaving 6 bases of the junction unmatched. Germline loops: CDR1 SGDLS, CDR2 YYNGEE. There are 15 residues in the CDR3. In DNA, the CDR3 is TGTGCCAGCAGCACCCCTAGCGGGAGCGCCGGGGAGCTGTTTTTT. Amino acid sequence: CASSTPSGSAGELFF.

The V gene is TRBV6-1, the J gene TRBJ2-7; TRBD1 aligns across 11 bases. The CDR3 consists of 14 residues. The germline CDR1 and CDR2 sequences are MNHNS and SASEGT. Trimming removed 8 bases from V and 7 bases from J; junction bases left unmatched: 10. The CDR3 bases are TGTGCCAGCGAAGGGGACAGGGGGTTCGGGGAGCAGTACTTC. Protein product: CASEGDRGFGEQYF.

The V call is TRBV5-6, the J call TRBJ1-2; no definite D call. In germline, CDR1 is SGHDT, CDR2 YYEEEE. The CDR3 totals 12 residues. V shed 3 bases and J shed 5 bases, with 8 bases lying between them. The CDR3 region is CASSSNQYGYTF. The CDR3, as DNA: TGTGCCAGCAGCTCGAATCAGTATGGCTACACCTTC.

This clone was observed a single time. J is TRBJ2-3 and V is TRBV10-3, with TRBD2 matching over 8 bases. Per germline, CDR1 ENHRY and CDR2 SYGVKD. CDR3 length equals 15 residues. V was clipped by 7 bases and J by 1 base; unmatched bases: 7. The CDR3 nucleotides read TGTGCCATCACTGACGGGGGGGAAGGCACAGATACGCAGTATTTT. Amino acid sequence: CAITDGGEGTDTQYF.